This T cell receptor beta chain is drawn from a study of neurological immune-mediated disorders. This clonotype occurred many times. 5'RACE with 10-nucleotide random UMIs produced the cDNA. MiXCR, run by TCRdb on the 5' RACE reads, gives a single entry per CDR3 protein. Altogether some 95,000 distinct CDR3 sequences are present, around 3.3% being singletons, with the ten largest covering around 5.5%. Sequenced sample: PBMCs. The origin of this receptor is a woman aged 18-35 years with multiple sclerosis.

Written as DNA, the CDR3 is TGCAGTGCTAGTCCGTTAGTGGCCTATGGCTACACCTTC. Translated: CSASPLVAYGYTF. The chain has TRBV20-1 and TRBJ1-2; D uncertain. Trimming stripped 3 bases from V and 4 bases from J, with 12 bases between. The germline gives CDR1 DFQATT, CDR2 SNEGSKA (reference sequence). The CDR3 covers 13 residues.